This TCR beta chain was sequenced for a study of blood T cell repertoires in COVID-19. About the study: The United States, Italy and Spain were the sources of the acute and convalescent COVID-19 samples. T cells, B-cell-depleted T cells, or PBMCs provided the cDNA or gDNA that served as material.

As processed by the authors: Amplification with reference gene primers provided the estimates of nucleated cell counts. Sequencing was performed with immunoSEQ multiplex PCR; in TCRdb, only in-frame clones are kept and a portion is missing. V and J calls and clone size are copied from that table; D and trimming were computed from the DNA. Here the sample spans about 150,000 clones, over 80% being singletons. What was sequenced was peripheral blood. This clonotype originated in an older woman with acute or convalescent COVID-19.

The CDR3 coding sequence is TGTGCCAGCAGTACCGGCGGCGGGGATGAGCAGTACTTC. The encoded protein is CASSTGGGDEQYF. The V call is TRBV25-1, the J call TRBJ2-7; D might be TRBD2 (6 bases). The germline CDR1 and CDR2 sequences are MGHDK and SYGVNS. V shed 5 bases and J shed 7 bases, with 15 bases lying between them. This CDR3 contains 13 residues.